This TCR beta chain stems from a study of monozygotic twins with inflammatory bowel disease (dated by TCRdb to about 2019). Turning to the overall study: In total, about 28 monozygotic twin pairs made up the full study: 19 Danish pairs, all IBD-discordant, plus nine German pairs, of which four were IBD-concordant and five were IBD-discordant. Each individual had, on average, about 151 000 unique TCRalpha sequences and 181 000 unique TCRbeta sequences available for analysis. The search for disease-associated traits relied mainly on comparing IBD patients with their genetically identical healthy co-twins within discordant pairs.

Results the study describes overall, beyond this receptor: Repertoire similarity did not differ between concordant and discordant twins, possibly due to limited statistical power. The analysis was unable to tell different T cell subtypes apart. The results gave no support for a single strong signal or clonotype linked to IBD. IBD patients had lower TCRbeta repertoire diversity, measured by the inverse Simpson index, than their healthy co-twins. Because patients received different immunosuppressive treatments, the repertoires may have picked up extra background noise and variability between individuals. IBD patients shared fewer clonotypes with other individuals than healthy twins did, most markedly in patients showing signs of disease activity.

The library came from 5' RACE. Preparation of each TCR library used roughly 3.5 ug of total RNA. For each sample, cDNA was synthesized in eight separate reactions using SMARTScribe reverse transcriptase. During cDNA synthesis, template switching was used to introduce unique molecular identifiers that contained a 6-nucleotide sample barcode. TCRalpha and TCRbeta cDNA was amplified in two nested PCRs of approximately 17 and 9 cycles, and bead purification was carried out after each PCR. Before amplification, the cDNA was treated with uracil DNA-glycosylase and purified using the QIAquick PCR purification kit. The second PCR added Illumina TruSeq-compatible adapters along with sample-specific barcodes. TapeStation and Qubit were used to check library quality and concentration, and 4.5 to 6 ng of each library was pooled. Sequencing of the pooled libraries was done on an Illumina HiSeq2500 single-index Rapid Run using custom sequencing primers and 2 x 100 bp reads. Per the authors' processing: MiGEC version 1.2.6 was used for UMI-based consensus assembly, which corrected PCR and sequencing errors. MiXCR version 2.1.1 handled V(D)J alignment, clonotype assembly and CDR3 extraction. To normalise gene usage, clonotype sharing and MAIT/NKT TCR abundance, the top 1000, 10 000 and 20 000 clonotypes in each sample were analysed. Diversity was computed as the inverse Simpson index with the vegan R package after downsampling to 27 000 UMIs. Statistical testing used paired Mann-Whitney U tests on the discordant twin pairs and applied Benjamini-Hochberg correction for multiple testing. TCRdb reprocessed the reads, and each CDR3 protein sequence is entered once, without DNA. TCRdb, rather than the study authors, made the V and J calls. The table of this sample itemizes some 83,000 distinct CDR3 sequences. The ten biggest clones cover approximately 7% of the sample.

The germline V gene sets CDR1 to ENHRY and CDR2 to SYGVKD. The CDR3 sequence holds 15 residues, the cysteine and phenylalanine included. DNA is not on record. As concerns this clonotype: The target of this receptor is not known.

From each donor, an approximately 2.5 ml peripheral blood sample was collected into PAXgene tubes and kept at -80 degrees C. Total RNA was isolated from whole blood with the PAXgene blood miRNA kit on an automated QIAcube, without T cell sorting. Peripheral blood from monozygotic twin pairs concordant or discordant for inflammatory bowel disease was subjected to deep TCRalpha and TCRbeta repertoire profiling with unique molecular barcoding. Smoking habits were recorded for all twin pairs, and individuals were classified as current, former or never smokers. The clonotype comes from a human donor with ulcerative colitis or Crohn's disease, or a healthy co-twin of an affected twin (not recorded which). The V gene is TRBV10-3 and the J gene is TRBJ1-4. Input material: blood. This receptor carries the CDR3 CAISESATASEKLFF.